Detailed here is one TCR beta chain. Its specificity is unknown. The data originate from a study of post-analysis software for immune sequencing data. Study-wide context: Several disease courses (relapsing-remitting, secondary progressive and progressive-relapsing) of multiple sclerosis were included.

General study points: For normalized Chao1 diversity, multiple sclerosis patients scored significantly lower than controls did.

Included in the TCR beta cDNA libraries were unique molecular identifiers. T cells numbering about 0.95 to 10 million yielded roughly 0.5 million cDNA molecules. MiXCR was run by TCRdb on the PCR reads, yielding one entry per CDR3 protein. Of 700,000 to 900,000 distinct CDR3 sequences listed, 46% are singletons. The source material was blood. The clonotype originates from a girl between 5 and 17 years old with multiple sclerosis.

Written as DNA, the CDR3 is TGTGCCAGCAGCGCCCGGGACGGTCCCCACGAGCAGTACTTC. Translating gives CASSARDGPHEQYF. The J gene is TRBJ2-7, the V gene TRBV7-9; D could derive from TRBD1 or TRBD2 (5 bases each). Trimming left V 5 bases short and J 5 bases short, with 16 bases between. In germline, CDR1 is SEHNR, CDR2 FQNEAQ (reference sequence). The CDR3 consists of 14 residues.